This T cell receptor beta chain was retrieved from a study of cytomegalovirus exposure and HLA in healthy donors. Study-wide context: From donors who were HLA-typed, an early data release held 80 million to 95 million unique TCRs. General observations from the study: Later analysis revealed greater clonal expansion in HLA-associated TCR beta chains than in equally common others. There were some public TCRs occurring in many donors, but most TCR sequences were rare.

The CDR3 runs to 16 residues. The J segment lost 3 bases and the V segment lost 4 bases, leaving 5 bases of the junction unmatched. Germline CDR1 and CDR2: SGDLS and YYNGEE. It was with 60 Vbeta and 13 Jbeta primers that the PCR ran. Some clones are missing from TCRdb's copy, which holds only in-frame ones; the method was immunoSEQ multiplex PCR. There are more than 95,000 clones in the sample; 80% occur only once, and approximately 10% lies in the top ten. Concerning this clone itself: The antigen remains unidentified.

The receptor's source is a man in his thirties or forties in good health and CMV-seropositive. The sequencing sample was made of PBMCs. The V gene is TRBV9, the J gene TRBJ2-5; 14 bases are shared with TRBD2. The DNA for the CDR3 is TGTGCCAGCAGCCAGGGGGGACTAGCGGGGGAAGAGACCCAGTACTTC. It specifies CASSQGGLAGEETQYF.